The rows below give T cell receptor beta chains drawn from one sample of a study of glioma-infiltrating T cells after dendritic cell vaccination. Method: immunoSEQ multiplex PCR; TCRdb's copy keeps in-frame clones and lacks some. The sample shows about 67,000 clones, roughly 79% of them seen only once. The sample in question was blood, obtained before dendritic cell vaccination. The source is a human donor with glioblastoma. CDR3s include the opening cysteine and the closing phenylalanine or tryptophan. The order of the fields is V gene, J gene, clone size, D gene, CDR3 DNA, CDR3 protein. The D gene is left open where the match is weak. A clone size is listed for some rows: how often the clone was seen (once, few, many), or a class if it is expanded.

>TRBV7-3|TRBJ2-1|-|TRBD2
TGTGCCAGCAGCTTAGTGTCTAGCGGGGGCGGGGAGCAGTTCTTC
CASSLVSSGGGEQFF
>TRBV6-5|TRBJ2-7|-|-
TGTGCCAGCAGTTACTCGAGAAGCTACGAGCAGTACTTC
CASSYSRSYEQYF
>TRBV11-3|TRBJ2-2|-|TRBD2
TGTGCCAGCAGCTTATTCGGACTAGCGGCCACCGGGGAGCTGTTTTTT
CASSLFGLAATGELFF
>TRBV30|TRBJ2-2|-|TRBD2
TGTGCCTGGAGTGGGACTAGCGGGTCACTCACCGGGGAGCTGTTTTTT
CAWSGTSGSLTGELFF
>TRBV7-9|TRBJ2-3|-|TRBD2
TGTGCCAGCAGCTTCGGGCGGGGGGGCAACACAGATACGCAGTATTTT
CASSFGRGGNTDTQYF
>TRBV5-4|TRBJ2-3|-|-
TGTGCCAGCAGCTTGGAAGGGGTCACAGATACGCAGTATTTT
CASSLEGVTDTQYF
>TRBV6-1|TRBJ1-3|-|-
TGTGCCAGCAGTGAGATCGGGGGAAACACCATATATTTT
CASSEIGGNTIYF
>TRBV27|TRBJ2-3|-|TRBD1
TGTGCCAGCAGTTCCGGGACAGGAGTTTTTGATACGCAGTATTTT
CASSSGTGVFDTQYF
>TRBV5-1|TRBJ1-1|-|-
TGCGCCAGCAGTACCCAGGGTTTGAACACTGAAGCTTTCTTT
CASSTQGLNTEAFF
>TRBV29-1|TRBJ1-4|-|-
TGCAGCGTAACAGAACCCGGGACTGGCCAGGGAAAACTGTTTTTT
CSVTEPGTGQGKLFF
>TRBV7-9|TRBJ2-3|-|TRBD1
TGTGCCAGCAGCCCAGTAAGACAGGGTCCGAGCACAGATACGCAGTATTTT
CASSPVRQGPSTDTQYF
>TRBV2|TRBJ1-1|few|-
TGTGCCAGCAGAGGAAGGCGAGAGGACACTGAAGCTTTCTTT
CASRGRREDTEAFF
>TRBV5-1|TRBJ1-2|-|-
TGCGCCAGCTTGGGGGGAGGCTACACCTTC
CASLGGGYTF
>TRBV9|TRBJ1-6|-|-
TGTGCCAGCAGCGTGGGAGGGGATAATTCACCCCTCCACTTT
CASSVGGDNSPLHF
>TRBV6-1|TRBJ2-1|-|-
TGTGCCAGCAGTGAGGACCCAGGGGACGATGAGCAGTTCTTC
CASSEDPGDDEQFF
>TRBV23-1|TRBJ1-2|few|-
TGCGCCAGCAGTCCCGGGTCACCACCTCGCGATGGCTACACCTTC
CASSPGSPPRDGYTF
>TRBV6-5|TRBJ1-6|-|-
TGTGCCAGCAGTTCAACGGACAGAATCTATAATTCACCCCTCCACTTT
CASSSTDRIYNSPLHF
>TRBV30|TRBJ2-1|-|-
TGTGCCTGGACTATACAGGGTATCCACCCCAATGAGCAGTTCTTC
CAWTIQGIHPNEQFF
>TRBV2|TRBJ2-3|-|TRBD1
TGTGCCAGCAGCCTGGACAGGGGCACAGATACGCAGTATTTT
CASSLDRGTDTQYF
>TRBV7-2|TRBJ2-5|-|-
TGTGCCAGCAGCCCTCGACAGGTAGTGGAGACCCAGTACTTC
CASSPRQVVETQYF
>TRBV5-4|TRBJ1-2|-|TRBD1
TGTGCCAGCAGTTTTGGACAGGGCGGTGGTGGCTACACCTTC
CASSFGQGGGGYTF
>TRBV7-9|TRBJ2-7|-|-
TGTGCCAGCAGCTCGGGAATTCTAGGCGGCGAGCAGTACTTC
CASSSGILGGEQYF
>TRBV6-6|TRBJ1-2|-|-
TGTGCCAGCAGCCCTGGACAGCACTATGGCTACACCTTC
CASSPGQHYGYTF
>TRBV2|TRBJ2-7|-|TRBD2
TGTGCCAGCAGTGAAGAAGTAGACGCGGGACTAGCGGTGTACGAGCAGTACTTC
CASSEEVDAGLAVYEQYF
>TRBV10-3|TRBJ2-3|-|-
TGTGCCATCAGTGAGCCGACAGAATACAGGACAGATACGCAGTATTTT
CAISEPTEYRTDTQYF
>TRBV2|TRBJ2-6|-|-
TGTGCCAGCAGTGAATTAGCCGGAGTCTCTGGGGCCAACGTCCTGACTTTC
CASSELAGVSGANVLTF
>TRBV6-5|TRBJ1-2|-|TRBD1
TGTGCCAGCAGTTACCCCCAGGGGGCGGGCTACACCTTC
CASSYPQGAGYTF
>TRBV2|TRBJ1-1|few|-
TGTGCCAGCAGTGAGGAGGTGAACACTGAAGCTTTCTTT
CASSEEVNTEAFF
>TRBV5-1|TRBJ2-4|-|-
TGCGCCAGCAGCTTGGGGCTAGCCAAAAACATTCAGTACTTC
CASSLGLAKNIQYF
>TRBV27|TRBJ1-1|-|TRBD1
TGTGCCAGCAGTTTTTCAGGGGGGAACACTGAAGCTTTCTTT
CASSFSGGNTEAFF
>TRBV6-1|TRBJ2-3|-|TRBD2
TGTGCCAGCAGTGATAGCCGGGGGGGCATAGATACGCAGTATTTT
CASSDSRGGIDTQYF
>TRBV5-6|TRBJ1-5|-|TRBD1
TGTGCCAGCAGCCCGACAGGGGGCAATCAGCCCCAGCATTTT
CASSPTGGNQPQHF
>TRBV6-5|TRBJ2-7|-|-
TGTGCCAGCAGCCACCCCAACACCTACGAGCAGTACTTC
CASSHPNTYEQYF
>TRBV29-1|TRBJ1-2|-|-
TGCAGCGTTGAAGAGCCCCCCGGTAGCTACACCTTC
CSVEEPPGSYTF
>TRBV4-3|TRBJ2-2|-|-
TGCGCCAGCAGCAGTACCGCGAGCTTCACCGGGGAGCTGTTTTTT
CASSSTASFTGELFF
>TRBV9|TRBJ2-3|-|-
TGTGCCAGCAGCGAAGGGGTTAGTCTGTGGACAGATACGCAGTATTTT
CASSEGVSLWTDTQYF
>TRBV7-2|TRBJ2-7|-|TRBD2
TGTGCCAGCAGCCCGGCCGGGACTAGCGGGTACGAGCAGTACTTC
CASSPAGTSGYEQYF
>TRBV5-1|TRBJ1-3|-|TRBD1
TGCGCCAGCAGCTTGGGGGACAGGTCTACTGGAAACACCATATATTTT
CASSLGDRSTGNTIYF
>TRBV7-3|TRBJ2-1|-|TRBD1
TGTGCCAGCAGCCCAGGGACAGGGGGCAATGAGCAGTTCTTC
CASSPGTGGNEQFF
>TRBV19|TRBJ1-5|few|TRBD1
TGTGCCAGTAGTATAGGGACAGGGGGCATTCAGCCCCAGCATTTT
CASSIGTGGIQPQHF
>TRBV29-1|TRBJ1-3|-|TRBD1
TGCAGCGCCTCGGGACAGGGAAACACCATATATTTT
CSASGQGNTIYF
>TRBV14|TRBJ2-1|-|TRBD2
TGTGCCAGCAGCCAAGATCATGGTGGGGACGGGGGGGCCCTAAATGAGCAGTTCTTC
CASSQDHGGDGGALNEQFF
>TRBV19|TRBJ1-3|-|-
TGTGCCAGTAGGCAGACAGCCTACTCTGGAAACACCATATATTTT
CASRQTAYSGNTIYF
>TRBV23-1|TRBJ1-5|-|-
TGCGCCAACCCAGGGCCCCACAATCAGCCCCAGCATTTT
CANPGPHNQPQHF